This T cell receptor (beta chain) was sequenced for a study of Graves' ophthalmopathy and Graves' hyperthyroidism. Notes on the study in general: Between ophthalmopathy and stable hyperthyroidism, a 13-signature model drew a separation with about 85% sensitivity and approximately 77% specificity.

CDR1 and CDR2 from the germline V gene are DFQATT and SNEGSKA (reference sequence). Trimming removed 5 bases from V and 5 bases from J, with 12 bases in between. CDR3 length equals 12 residues. This clonotype showed up many times. Its antigen is as yet unknown. The authors amplified TCR beta CDR3 regions, and they did so from RNA transcripts for repertoire sequencing. RT-PCR with HTBI primers came first, then second-round multiplex PCR. TCRdb re-called the multiplex PCR reads with MiXCR, one entry per CDR3 protein. The sample includes hundreds of thousands of distinct CDR3 sequences, roughly 21% seen only once; the top ten take around 3%. Each hyperthyroidism patient was newly diagnosed, with under 2 months' duration, and aged 18 to 65. Fresh peripheral blood (roughly 9.7 ml) yielded the PBMCs.

The chain combines TRBV20-1 with TRBJ1-1, with D possibly matching TRBD1 (5 bases). What was sequenced was peripheral blood. This clonotype was obtained from a woman aged 18-30 years with stable Graves' hyperthyroidism. CDR3 nucleotide sequence: TGCAGTGCTCTTCAGGGTTGGACTGAAGCTTTCTTT. It yields the protein CSALQGWTEAFF.